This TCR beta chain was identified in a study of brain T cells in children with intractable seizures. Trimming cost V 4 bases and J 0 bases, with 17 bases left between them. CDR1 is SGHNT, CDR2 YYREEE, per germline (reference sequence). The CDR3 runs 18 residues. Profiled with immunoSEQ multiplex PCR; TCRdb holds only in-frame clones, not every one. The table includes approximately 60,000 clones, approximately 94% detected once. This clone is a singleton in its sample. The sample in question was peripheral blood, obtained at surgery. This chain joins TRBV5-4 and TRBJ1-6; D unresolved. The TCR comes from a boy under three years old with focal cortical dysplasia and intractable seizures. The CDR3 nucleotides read TGTGCCAGCAGCCCTAGTGCGAGCCCTCACTCCTATAATTCACCCCTCCACTTT. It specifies CASSPSASPHSYNSPLHF.